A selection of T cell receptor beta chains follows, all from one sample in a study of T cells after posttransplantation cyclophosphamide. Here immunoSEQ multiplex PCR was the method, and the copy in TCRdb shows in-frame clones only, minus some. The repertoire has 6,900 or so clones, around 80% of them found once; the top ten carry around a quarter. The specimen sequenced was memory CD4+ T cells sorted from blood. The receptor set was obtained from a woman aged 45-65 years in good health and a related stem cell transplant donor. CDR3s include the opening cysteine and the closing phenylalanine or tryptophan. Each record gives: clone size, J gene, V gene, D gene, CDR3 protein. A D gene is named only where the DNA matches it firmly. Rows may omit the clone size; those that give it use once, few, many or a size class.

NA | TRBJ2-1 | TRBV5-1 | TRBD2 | CASSRASGSNEQFF
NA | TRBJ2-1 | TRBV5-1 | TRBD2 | CASSGVGGNEQFF
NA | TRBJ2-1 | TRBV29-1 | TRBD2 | CSVASGRAVEQFF
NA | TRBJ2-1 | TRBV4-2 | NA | CASSQDRREWNEQFF
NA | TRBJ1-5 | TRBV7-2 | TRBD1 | CASSFGAGGEEPQHF
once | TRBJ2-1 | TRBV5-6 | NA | CASSLGLAGLVSEQFF
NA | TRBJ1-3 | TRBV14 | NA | CASSTHYMISGNTIYF
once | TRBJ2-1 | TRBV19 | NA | CASSIVGFFEGNEQFF
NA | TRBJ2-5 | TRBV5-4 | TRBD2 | CASSSRTSGSGETQYF
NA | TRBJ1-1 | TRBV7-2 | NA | CASSPTSTEAFF
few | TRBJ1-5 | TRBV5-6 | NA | CASSPTPGQPQHF
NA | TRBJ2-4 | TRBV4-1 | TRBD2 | CASSHPTGGEAKNIQYF
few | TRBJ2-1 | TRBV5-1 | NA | CASSLVVARKEGEQFF
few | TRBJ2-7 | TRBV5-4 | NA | CASSGPGAVNEQYF
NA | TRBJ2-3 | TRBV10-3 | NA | CAISEFSGDSTGTQYF
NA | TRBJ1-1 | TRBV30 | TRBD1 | CAWSNGGQGEAFF
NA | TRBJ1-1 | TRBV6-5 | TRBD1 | CASSSAHRGLDTEAFF
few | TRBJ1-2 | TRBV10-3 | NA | CAISEWGGEGYTF
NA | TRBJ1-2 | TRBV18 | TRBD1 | CASSPTGTGDGYTF
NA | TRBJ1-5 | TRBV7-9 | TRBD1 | CASSSDRESNQPQHF
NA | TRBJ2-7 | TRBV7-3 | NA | CASSPSWRDEQYF
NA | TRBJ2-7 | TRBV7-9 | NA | CASSLIDGRAPLGTYEQYF
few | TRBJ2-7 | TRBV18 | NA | CASSREDTGQYF
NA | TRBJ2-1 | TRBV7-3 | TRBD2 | CASSMTIAGGKSNEQFF
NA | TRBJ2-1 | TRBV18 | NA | CASSPLGIAADSYNEQFF
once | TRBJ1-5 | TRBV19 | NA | CASSPEGYLQPQHF
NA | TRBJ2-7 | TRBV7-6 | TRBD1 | CASSENRQGVGEQYF
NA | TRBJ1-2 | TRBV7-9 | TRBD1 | CASSRQGGSGYTF
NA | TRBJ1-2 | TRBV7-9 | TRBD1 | CASRQGDVEGYGYTF
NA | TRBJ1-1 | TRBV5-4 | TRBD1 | CASSAGTANDGVRDTEAFF
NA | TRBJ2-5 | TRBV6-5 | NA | CASSYGTVQETQYF
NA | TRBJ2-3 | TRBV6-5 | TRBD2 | CASSSSGRDTDTQYF
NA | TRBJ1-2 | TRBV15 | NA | CATSRDRGLYGYTF
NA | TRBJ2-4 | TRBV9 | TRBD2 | CASSVDPGLASHNIQYF
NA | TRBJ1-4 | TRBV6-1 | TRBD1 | CASSSPGTVNEKLFF
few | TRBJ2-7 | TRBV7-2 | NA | CASSLEPGPYEQYF
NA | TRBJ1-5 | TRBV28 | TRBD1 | CASSPTGGGQPQHF
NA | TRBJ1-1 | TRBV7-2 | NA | CASSLVRATNTEAFF
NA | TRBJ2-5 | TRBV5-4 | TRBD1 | CASSWDSNQETQYF
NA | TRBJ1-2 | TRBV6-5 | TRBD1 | CASSSGQATGGYTF
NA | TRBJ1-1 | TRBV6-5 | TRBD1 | CASSFRDSLEAFF
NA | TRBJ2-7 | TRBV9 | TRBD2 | CASSPKTGLANEQYF
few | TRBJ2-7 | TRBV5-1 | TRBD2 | CASSLMSLGEGREQYF
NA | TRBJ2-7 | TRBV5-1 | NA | CASGRRLNSDEQYF
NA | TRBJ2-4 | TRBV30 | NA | CAWSDGQINIQYF
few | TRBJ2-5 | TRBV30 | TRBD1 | CAWAGTGSGETQYF
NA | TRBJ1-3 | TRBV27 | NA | CASSPDRSSGNTIYF
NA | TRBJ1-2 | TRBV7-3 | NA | CASSLYRLSYGYTF
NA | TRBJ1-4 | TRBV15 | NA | CATSRAGVADEKLFF